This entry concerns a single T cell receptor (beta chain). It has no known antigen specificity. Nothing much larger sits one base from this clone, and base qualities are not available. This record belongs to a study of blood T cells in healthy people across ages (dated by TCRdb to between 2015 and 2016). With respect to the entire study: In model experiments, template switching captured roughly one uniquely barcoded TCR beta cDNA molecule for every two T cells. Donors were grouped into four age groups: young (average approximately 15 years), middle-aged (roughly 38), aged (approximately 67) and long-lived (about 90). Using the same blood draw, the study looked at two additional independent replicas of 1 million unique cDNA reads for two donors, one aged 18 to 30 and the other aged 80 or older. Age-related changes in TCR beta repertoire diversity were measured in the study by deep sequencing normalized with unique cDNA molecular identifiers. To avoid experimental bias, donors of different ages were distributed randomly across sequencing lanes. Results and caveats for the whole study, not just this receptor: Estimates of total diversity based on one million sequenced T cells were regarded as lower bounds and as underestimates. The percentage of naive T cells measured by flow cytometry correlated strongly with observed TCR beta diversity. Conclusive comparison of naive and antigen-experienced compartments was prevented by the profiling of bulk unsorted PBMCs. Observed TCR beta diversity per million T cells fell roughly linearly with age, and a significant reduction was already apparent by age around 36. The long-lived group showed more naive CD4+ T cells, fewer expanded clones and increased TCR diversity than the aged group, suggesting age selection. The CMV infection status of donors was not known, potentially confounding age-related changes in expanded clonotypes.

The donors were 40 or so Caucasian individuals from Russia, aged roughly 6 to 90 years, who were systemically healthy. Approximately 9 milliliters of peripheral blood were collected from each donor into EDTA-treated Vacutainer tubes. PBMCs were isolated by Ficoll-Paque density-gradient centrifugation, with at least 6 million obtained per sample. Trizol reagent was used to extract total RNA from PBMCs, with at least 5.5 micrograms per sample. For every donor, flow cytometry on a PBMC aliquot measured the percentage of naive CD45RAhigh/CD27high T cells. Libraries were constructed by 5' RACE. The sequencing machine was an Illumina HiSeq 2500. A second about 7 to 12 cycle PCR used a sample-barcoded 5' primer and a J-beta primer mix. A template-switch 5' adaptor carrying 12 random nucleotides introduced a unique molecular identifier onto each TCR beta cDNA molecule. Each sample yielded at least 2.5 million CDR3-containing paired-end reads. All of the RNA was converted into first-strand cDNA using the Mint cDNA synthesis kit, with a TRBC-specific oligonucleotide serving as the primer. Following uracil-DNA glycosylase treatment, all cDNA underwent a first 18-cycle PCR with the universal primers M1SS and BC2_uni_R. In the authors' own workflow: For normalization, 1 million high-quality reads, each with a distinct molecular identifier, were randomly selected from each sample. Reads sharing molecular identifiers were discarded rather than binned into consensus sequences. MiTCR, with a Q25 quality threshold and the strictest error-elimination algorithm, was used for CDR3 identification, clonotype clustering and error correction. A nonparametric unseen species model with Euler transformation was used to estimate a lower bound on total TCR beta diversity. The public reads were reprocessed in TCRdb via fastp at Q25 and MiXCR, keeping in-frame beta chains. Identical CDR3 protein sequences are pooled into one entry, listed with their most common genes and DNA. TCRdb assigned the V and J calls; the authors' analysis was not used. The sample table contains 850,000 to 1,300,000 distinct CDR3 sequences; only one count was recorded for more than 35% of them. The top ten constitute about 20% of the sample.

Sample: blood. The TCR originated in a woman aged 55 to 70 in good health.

CDR3 sequence: CASSAVDSSYNEQFF. The DNA reads TGTGCCAGCAGCGCCGTTGATAGCTCCTACAATGAGCAGTTCTTC. The sequence links TRBV6-5 to TRBJ2-1, with an unclear D gene assignment. Cut back by 6 bases and 0 bases, the V and J ends lie 12 bases apart. Reading from cysteine to phenylalanine, the CDR3 counts 15 amino acids. The DNA shown is the 45-base CDR3, in frame from base 1. The germline V gene encodes CDR1 MNHEY and CDR2 SVGAGI.